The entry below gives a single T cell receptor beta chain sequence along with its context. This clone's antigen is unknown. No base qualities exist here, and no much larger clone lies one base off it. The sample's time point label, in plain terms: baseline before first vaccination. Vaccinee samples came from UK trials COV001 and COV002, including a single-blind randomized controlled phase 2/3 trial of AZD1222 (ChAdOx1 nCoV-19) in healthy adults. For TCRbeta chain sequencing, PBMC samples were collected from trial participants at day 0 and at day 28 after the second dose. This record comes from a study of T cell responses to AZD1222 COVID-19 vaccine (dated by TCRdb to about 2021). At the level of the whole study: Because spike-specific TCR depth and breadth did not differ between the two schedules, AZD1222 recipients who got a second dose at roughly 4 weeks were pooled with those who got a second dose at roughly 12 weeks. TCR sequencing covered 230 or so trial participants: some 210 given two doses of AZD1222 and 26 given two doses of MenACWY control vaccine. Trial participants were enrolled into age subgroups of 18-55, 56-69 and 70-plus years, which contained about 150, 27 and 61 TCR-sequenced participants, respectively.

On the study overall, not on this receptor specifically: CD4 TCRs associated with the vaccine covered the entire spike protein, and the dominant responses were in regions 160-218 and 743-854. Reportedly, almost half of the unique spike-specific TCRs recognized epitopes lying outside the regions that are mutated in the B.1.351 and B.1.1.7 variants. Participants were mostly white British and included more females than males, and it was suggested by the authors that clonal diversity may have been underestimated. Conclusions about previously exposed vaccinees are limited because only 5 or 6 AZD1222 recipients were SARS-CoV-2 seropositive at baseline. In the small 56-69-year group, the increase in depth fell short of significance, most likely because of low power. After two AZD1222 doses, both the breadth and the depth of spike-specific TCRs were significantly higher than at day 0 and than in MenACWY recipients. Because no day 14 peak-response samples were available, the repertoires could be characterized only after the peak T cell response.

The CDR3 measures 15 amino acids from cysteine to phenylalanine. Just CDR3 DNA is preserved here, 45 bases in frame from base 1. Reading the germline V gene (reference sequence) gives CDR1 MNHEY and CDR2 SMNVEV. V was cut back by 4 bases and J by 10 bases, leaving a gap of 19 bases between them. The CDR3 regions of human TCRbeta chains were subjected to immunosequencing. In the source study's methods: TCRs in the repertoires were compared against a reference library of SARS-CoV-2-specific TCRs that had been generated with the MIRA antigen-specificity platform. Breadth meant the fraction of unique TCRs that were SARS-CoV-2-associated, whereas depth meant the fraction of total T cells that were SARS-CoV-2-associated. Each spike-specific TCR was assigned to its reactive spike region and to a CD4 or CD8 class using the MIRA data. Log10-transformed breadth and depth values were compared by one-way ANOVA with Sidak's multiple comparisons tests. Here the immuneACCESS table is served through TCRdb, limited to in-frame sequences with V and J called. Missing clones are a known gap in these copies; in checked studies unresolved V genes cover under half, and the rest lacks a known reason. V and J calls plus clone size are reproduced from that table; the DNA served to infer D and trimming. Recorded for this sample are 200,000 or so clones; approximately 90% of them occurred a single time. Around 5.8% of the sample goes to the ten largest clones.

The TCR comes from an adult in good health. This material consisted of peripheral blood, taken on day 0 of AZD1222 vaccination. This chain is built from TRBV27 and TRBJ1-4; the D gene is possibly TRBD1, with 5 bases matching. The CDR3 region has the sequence CASSSLGTGGLKLFF. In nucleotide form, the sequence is TGTGCCAGCAGTTCTTTGGGGACGGGAGGATTAAAACTGTTTTTT.